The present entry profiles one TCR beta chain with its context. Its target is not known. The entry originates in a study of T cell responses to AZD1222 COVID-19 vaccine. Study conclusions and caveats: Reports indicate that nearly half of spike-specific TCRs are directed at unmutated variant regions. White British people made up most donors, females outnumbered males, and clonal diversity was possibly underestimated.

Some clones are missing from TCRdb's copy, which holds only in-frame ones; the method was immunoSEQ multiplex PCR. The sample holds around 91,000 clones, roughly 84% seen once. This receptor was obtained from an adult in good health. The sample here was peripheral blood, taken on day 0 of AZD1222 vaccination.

CDR3 region: CASSQDPGVTEAFF. In DNA, the CDR3 is TGTGCCAGCAGCCAAGATCCGGGGGTCACTGAAGCTTTCTTT. The chain joins TRBV14 to TRBJ1-1; D possibly corresponds to TRBD1 (5 bases). From germline, CDR1 is SGHDN and CDR2 FVKESK. The CDR3 is 14 amino acids. Trimming pared 0 bases from V and 4 bases from J, leaving 9 bases between.